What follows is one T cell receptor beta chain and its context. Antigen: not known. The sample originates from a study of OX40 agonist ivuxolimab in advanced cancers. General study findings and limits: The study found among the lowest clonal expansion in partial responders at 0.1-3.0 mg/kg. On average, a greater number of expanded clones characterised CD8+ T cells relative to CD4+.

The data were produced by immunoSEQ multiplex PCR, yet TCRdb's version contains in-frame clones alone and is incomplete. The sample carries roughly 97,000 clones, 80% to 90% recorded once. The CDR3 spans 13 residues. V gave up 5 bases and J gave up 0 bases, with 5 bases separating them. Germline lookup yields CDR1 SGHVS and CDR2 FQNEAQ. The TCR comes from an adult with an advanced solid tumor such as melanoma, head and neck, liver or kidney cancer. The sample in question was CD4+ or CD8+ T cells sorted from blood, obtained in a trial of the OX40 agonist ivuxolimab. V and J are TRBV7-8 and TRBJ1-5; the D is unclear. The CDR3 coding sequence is TGTGCCAGCAGCGATAATAGCAATCAGCCCCAGCATTTT. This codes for CASSDNSNQPQHF.